The TCR beta chain described here comes from a study of T-cell reconstitution after alpha-beta-depleted transplantation in children. There are many counts of this clonotype. V gave up 5 bases and J gave up 6 bases; unmatched junction bases: 1. This CDR3 comprises 11 residues. It was with unique molecular identifiers that the TCRbeta library was prepared. One entry per CDR3 protein, called by TCRdb with MiXCR from the PCR reads. Here the sample spans 490,000 or so distinct CDR3 sequences, 9.5% to 15% being singletons. The sequencing here drew on PBMCs from the stem cell graft donor, taken from the stem cell graft. The receptor was derived from a human donor who donated a stem cell graft to a child with combined immunodeficiency. This chain connects TRBV12-3 or TRBV12-4 to TRBJ2-7; TRBD1 matches at 7 bases. The CDR3 coding sequence is TGTGCCAGCAGTCCAGGGGGCGAGCAGTACTTC. Amino acid sequence: CASSPGGEQYF.